The text below deals with one T cell receptor beta chain. The antigen remains undetermined. The data originate from a study of CD8+ T cells in alopecia areata. At the level of the study: It was 6 to 18 months of tofacitinib, and then there were 6 months off drug. The study's findings and limits: Mice gave a clearer picture of TCR sharing than patients did, possibly for HLA-related reasons.

Treatment described: oral pan-JAK inhibitor, 5-10 mg twice daily. Extraction of RNA preceded its reverse transcription into cDNA, which served as the sequencing template. The method was immunoSEQ multiplex PCR; TCRdb's version includes in-frame clones alone and lacks a portion of them. The sample gives roughly 180,000 clones, approximately 51% of which show up once; around 10% is in the top ten. The length of the CDR3 is 15 residues. This sequence originates from a human donor with alopecia areata. The chain uses TRBV12-2 and TRBJ1-1. TRBV12-2 is a documented pseudogene. The source was CD8+ T cells sorted from blood, collected at week 52, from a patient treated with tofacitinib. The chain's CDR3 is CASPDGVLRSTEAFF. The CDR3 DNA is TGTGCAAGTCCCGACGGGGTGCTTCGGAGCACTGAAGCTTTCTTT.